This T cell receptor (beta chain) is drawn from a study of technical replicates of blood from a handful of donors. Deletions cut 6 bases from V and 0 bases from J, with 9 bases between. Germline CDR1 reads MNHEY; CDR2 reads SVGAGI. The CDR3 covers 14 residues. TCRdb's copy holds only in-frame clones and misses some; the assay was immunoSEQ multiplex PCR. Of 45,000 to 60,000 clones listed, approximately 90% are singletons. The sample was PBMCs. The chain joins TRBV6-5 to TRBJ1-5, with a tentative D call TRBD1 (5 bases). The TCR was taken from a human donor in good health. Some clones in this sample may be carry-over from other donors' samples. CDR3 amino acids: CASRPDSSNQPQHF. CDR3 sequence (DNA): TGTGCCAGCAGGCCCGACAGTAGCAATCAGCCCCAGCATTTT.